This passage covers 4 T cell receptor beta chains from one sample sequenced in a study of T cell clusters in autoimmune cytopenias. One tube held mixed TRB-A and TRB-B primer pools for touch-down PCR. TCRdb reprocessed the multiplex PCR reads, with one entry per CDR3 protein and no DNA. This sample's table reports more than 12,000 distinct CDR3 sequences. Each sample's input was around 270 ng genomic DNA, some 38,000 genome equivalents. Sequenced material: peripheral blood. The receptors were gathered from a human donor with an autoimmune cytopenia or autoimmune hepatitis (not recorded which).

The V call is TRBV6-1, the J call TRBJ1-2; the TCRdb call, TRBD1, lacks DNA for checking. The CDR3 totals 15 residues. CDR1 is MNHNS, CDR2 SASEGT, per germline. CDR3 loop: CASSEGQGVVDGYTF.

This rearrangement joins TRBV6-5 to TRBJ2-1; the D gene TCRdb calls, TRBD1, cannot be checked with no DNA. The germline V gene encodes CDR1 MNHEY and CDR2 SVGAGI. The CDR3 covers 13 residues. The CDR3: CASRGTAYNEQFF.

The rearrangement joins TRBV30 to TRBJ2-1; TCRdb lists TRBD2, though no DNA is available to test this call. Per germline, CDR1 GTSNPN and CDR2 SVGIG (reference sequence). The CDR3 runs 16 residues. The CDR3 reads CAWSPGTLTYYNEQFF.

The V and J genes are TRBV5-5 and TRBJ2-2; TCRdb's assignment of TRBD1 cannot be checked, as there is no DNA. Germline-derived CDR1 and CDR2 are SGHKS and YYEKEE (reference sequence). CDR3 length equals 17 residues. CDR3 in amino acids: CASSQIGQVPFTGELFF.